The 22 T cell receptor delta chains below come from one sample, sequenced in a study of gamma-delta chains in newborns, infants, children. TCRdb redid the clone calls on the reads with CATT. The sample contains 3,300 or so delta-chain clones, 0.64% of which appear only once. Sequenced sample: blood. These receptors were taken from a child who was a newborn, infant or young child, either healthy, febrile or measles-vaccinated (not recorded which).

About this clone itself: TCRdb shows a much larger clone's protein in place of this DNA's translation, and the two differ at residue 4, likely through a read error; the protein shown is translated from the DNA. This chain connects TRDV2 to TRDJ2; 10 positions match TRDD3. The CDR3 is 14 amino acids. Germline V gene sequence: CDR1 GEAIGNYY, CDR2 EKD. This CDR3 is CACGTWGITAQLFF. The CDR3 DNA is TGTGCCTGTGGCACCTGGGGGATAACAGCACAACTCTTCTTT.

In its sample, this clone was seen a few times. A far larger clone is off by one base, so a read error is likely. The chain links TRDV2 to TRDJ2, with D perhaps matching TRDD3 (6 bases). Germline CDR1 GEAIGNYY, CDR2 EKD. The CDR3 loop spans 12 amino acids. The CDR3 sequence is CAYWALTARLFF. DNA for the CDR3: TGTGCCTACTGGGCTTTGACAGCACGACTCTTCTTT.

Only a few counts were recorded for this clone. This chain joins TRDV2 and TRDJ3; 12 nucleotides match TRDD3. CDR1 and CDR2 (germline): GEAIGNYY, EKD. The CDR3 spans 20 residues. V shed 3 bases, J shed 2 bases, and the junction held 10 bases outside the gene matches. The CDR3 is CACDAGWGIRVTWDTRQMFF. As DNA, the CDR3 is TGTGCCTGTGACGCCGGCTGGGGGATACGGGTTACCTGGGACACCCGACAGATGTTTTTC.

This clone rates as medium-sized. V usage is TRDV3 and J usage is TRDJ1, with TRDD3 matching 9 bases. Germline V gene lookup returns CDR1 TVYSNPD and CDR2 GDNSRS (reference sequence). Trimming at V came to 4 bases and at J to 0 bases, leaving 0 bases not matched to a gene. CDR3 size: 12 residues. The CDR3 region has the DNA TGTGCCTCTGGGGGATACACCGATAAACTCATCTTT. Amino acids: CASGGYTDKLIF.

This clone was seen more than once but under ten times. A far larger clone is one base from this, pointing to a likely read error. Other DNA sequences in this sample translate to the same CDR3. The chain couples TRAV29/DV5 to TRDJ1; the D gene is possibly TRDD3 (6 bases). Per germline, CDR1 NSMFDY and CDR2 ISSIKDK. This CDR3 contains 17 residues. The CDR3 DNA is TGTGCGGCAAGCGCGGGAGGAACGGCTGGGGACACCGATAAACTCATCTTT. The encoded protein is CAASAGGTAGDTDKLIF. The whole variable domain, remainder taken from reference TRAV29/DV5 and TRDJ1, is DQQVKQNSPSLSVQEGRISILNCDYTNSMFDYFLWYKKYPAEGPTFLISISSIKDKNEDGRFTVFLNKSAKHLSLHIVPSQPGDSAVYFCAASAGGTAGDTDKLIFGKGTRVTVEP.

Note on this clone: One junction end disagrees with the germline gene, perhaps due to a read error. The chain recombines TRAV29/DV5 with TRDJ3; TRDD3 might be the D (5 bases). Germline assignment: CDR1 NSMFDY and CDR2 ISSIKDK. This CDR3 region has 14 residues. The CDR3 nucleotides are TGTGCAGCAAGACTTACCTGGGACACCCGTCAGATGTTTTTC. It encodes CAARLTWDTRQMFF. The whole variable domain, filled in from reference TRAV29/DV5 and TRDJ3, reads DQQVKQNSPSLSVQEGRISILNCDYTNSMFDYFLWYKKYPAEGPTFLISISSIKDKNEDGRFTVFLNKSAKHLSLHIVPSQPGDSAVYFCAARLTWDTRQMFFGTGIKLFVEP.

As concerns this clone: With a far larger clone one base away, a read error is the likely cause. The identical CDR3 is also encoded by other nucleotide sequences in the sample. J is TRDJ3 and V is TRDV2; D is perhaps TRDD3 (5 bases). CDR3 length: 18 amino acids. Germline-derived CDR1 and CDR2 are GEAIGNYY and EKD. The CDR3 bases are TGTGCCTGTGACACCGGGTACGTGAGCTCCTGGGACACCCGGCAGATGTTTTTC. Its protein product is CACDTGYVSSWDTRQMFF.

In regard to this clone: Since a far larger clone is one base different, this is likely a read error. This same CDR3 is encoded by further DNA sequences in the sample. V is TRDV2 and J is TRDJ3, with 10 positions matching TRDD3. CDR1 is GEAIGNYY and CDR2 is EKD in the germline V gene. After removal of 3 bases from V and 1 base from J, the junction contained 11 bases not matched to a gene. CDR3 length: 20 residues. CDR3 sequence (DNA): TGTGCCTGTGACCCTGTACTGGGGGATCCGAGTTCCTGGGACACCCGACAGATGTTTTTC. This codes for CACDPVLGDPSSWDTRQMFF.

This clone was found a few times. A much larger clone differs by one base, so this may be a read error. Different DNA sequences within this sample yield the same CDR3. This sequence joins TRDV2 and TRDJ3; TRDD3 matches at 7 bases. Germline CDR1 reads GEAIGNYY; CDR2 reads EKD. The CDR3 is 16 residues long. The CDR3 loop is CACDGLGAGDTRQMFF. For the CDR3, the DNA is TGTGCCTGTGACGGCCTGGGGGCCGGGGACACCCGGCAGATGTTTTTC.

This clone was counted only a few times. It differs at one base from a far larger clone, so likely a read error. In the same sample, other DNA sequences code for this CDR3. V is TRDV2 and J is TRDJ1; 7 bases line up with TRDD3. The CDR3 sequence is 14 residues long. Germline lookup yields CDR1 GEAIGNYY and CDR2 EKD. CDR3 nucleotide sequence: TGTGCCTGTGACACCGTGGGATACACCGATAAGCTCATCTTT. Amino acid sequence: CACDTVGYTDKLIF.

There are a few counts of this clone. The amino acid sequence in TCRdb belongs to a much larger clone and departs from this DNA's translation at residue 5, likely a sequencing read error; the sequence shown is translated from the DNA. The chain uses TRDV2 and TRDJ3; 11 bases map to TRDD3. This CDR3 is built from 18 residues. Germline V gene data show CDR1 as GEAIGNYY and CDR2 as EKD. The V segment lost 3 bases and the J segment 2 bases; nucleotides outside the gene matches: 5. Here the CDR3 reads CACDALGGYAWDTRQMFF. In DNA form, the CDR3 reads TGTGCCTGTGACGCCCTTGGGGGATACGCCTGGGACACCCGACAGATGTTTTTC.

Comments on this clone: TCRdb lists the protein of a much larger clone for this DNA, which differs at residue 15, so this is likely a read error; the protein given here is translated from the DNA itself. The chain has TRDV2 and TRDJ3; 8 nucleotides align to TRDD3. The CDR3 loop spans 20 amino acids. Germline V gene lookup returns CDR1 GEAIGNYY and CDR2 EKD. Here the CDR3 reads CACDTVWGIDLSWDIRQMFF. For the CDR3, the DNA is TGTGCCTGTGACACCGTTTGGGGGATCGACCTCTCCTGGGACATCCGACAGATGTTTTTC.

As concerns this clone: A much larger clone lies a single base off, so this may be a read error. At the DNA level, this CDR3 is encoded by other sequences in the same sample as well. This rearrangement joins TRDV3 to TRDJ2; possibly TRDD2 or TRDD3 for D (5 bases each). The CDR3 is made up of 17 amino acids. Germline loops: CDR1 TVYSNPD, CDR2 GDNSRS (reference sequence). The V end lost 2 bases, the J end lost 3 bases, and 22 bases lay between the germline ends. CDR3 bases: TGTGCCTTTCCCTCGGTACCCTACTGGAGAGTGACAGCACAACTCTTCTTT. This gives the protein CAFPSVPYWRVTAQLFF.

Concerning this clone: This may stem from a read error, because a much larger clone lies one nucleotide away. In nucleotides, the CDR3 is TGTGCCTGTGACGCCTGGGGGGATACGGGGGCACAACTCTTCTTT. Translated, it gives CACDAWGDTGAQLFF. The gene calls are TRDV2 and TRDJ2; 10 bases line up with TRDD3. J gave up 8 bases and V 3 bases, and 8 bases lay outside the gene matches. The CDR3 runs 15 residues. CDR1 and CDR2 (germline): GEAIGNYY, EKD.

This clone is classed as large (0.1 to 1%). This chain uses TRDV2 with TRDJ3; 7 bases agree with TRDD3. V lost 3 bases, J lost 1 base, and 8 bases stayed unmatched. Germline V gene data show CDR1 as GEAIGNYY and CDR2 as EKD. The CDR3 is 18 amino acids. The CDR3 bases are TGTGCCTGTGACCTCGTCGTACTGGGGTCCTGGGACACCCGACAGATGTTTTTC. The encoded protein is CACDLVVLGSWDTRQMFF.

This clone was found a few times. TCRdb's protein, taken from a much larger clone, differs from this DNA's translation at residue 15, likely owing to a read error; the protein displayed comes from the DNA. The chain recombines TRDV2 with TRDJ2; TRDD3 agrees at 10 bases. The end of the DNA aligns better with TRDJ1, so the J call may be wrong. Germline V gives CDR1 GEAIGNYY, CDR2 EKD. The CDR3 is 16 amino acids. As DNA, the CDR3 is TGTGCCTGTGACACCCTGGGGGATATTTTGACAGCACAACTCATCTTT. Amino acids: CACDTLGDILTAQLIF.

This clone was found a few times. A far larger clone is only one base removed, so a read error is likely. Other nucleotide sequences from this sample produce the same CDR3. In DNA, the CDR3 is TGTGCAGCAAGCGCGGGGGACCCCATCTTGACAGCACAACTCTTCTTT. It specifies CAASAGDPILTAQLFF. The J gene is TRDJ2, the V gene TRAV29/DV5, with a possible D match to TRDD3 (6 bases). CDR1 and CDR2 (germline): NSMFDY, ISSIKDK. V lost 0 bases, J lost 2 bases, and 14 bases lay in between. The CDR3 totals 16 residues.

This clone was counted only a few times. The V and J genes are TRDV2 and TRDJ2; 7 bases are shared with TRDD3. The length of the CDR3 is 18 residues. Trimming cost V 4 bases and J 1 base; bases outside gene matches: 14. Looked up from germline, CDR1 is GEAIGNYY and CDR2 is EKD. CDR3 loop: CACDGLGIGSFLTAQLFF. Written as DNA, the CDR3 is TGTGCCTGTGATGGCCTGGGGATAGGATCCTTTTTGACAGCACAACTCTTCTTT.

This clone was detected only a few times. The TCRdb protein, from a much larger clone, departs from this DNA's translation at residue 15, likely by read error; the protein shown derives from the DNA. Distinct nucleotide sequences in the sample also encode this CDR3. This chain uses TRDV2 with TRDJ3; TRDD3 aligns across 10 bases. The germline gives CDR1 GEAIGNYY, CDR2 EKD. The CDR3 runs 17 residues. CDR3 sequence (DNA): TGTGCCTGTGACAGTACTGGGGGATCCTGGGACACCCGACAGACGTTTTTC. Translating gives CACDSTGGSWDTRQTFF.

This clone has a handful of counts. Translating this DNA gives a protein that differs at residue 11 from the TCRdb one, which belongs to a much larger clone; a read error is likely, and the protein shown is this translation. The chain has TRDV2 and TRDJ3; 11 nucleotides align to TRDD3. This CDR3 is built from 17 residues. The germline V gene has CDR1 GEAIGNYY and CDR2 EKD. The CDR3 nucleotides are TGTGCCTGTGACACCTGGGGGATACGCTGGGGCACCCGACAGATGTTTTTC. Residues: CACDTWGIRWGTRQMFF.

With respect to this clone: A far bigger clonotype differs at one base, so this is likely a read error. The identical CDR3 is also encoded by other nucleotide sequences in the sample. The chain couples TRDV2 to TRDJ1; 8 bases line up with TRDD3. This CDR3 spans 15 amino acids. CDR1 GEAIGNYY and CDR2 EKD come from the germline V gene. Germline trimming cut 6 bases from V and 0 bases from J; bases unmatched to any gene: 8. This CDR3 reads CACHALGGYTDKLIF. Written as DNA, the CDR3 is TGTGCCTGTCACGCCCTTGGGGGATACACCGATAAACTCATCTTT.

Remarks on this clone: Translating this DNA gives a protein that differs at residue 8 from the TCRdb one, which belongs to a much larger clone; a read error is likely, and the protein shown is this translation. Here the CDR3 DNA reads TGTGCCTGTGACACCGGGATACGAGCACAACTCTTCTTT. Translating gives CACDTGIRAQLFF. This chain links TRDV2 with TRDJ2; 8 bases fit TRDD3. Per germline, CDR1 GEAIGNYY and CDR2 EKD. CDR3 length equals 13 residues. The trim removed 0 bases at V and 7 bases at J, leaving 0 bases unmatched.